This is a list of T cell receptor beta chains from one sample in a study of blood T cell repertoires in COVID-19. Some clones are missing from TCRdb's copy, which holds only in-frame ones; the method was immunoSEQ multiplex PCR. Seen here are a few hundred thousand clones, 65% to 85% observed once, and the top ten hold roughly 1.3%. The specimen sequenced was peripheral blood. The receptors here all came from a woman between 45 and 65 years old with acute or convalescent COVID-19. Each CDR3 is given with its conserved first and last residue. The D gene is left open where the match is weak. Clone size is shown for a subset of rows, as once, few, many or a class of expanded clone.

clone_size: .
v_call: TRBV4-1
j_call: TRBJ2-2
d_call: TRBD2
cdr3_aa: CASSQDLFLAGGGIGELFF
cdr3_nt: TGCGCCAGCAGCCAAGATCTGTTCCTAGCGGGAGGGGGAATCGGGGAGCTGTTTTTT

clone_size: .
v_call: TRBV6-6
j_call: TRBJ1-2
d_call: .
cdr3_aa: CASSQTSTGTPNYGYTF
cdr3_nt: TGTGCCAGCAGTCAAACTTCAACAGGGACCCCCAACTATGGCTACACCTTC

clone_size: .
v_call: TRBV20-1
j_call: TRBJ1-2
d_call: .
cdr3_aa: CSASLGPATQIHF
cdr3_nt: TGCAGTGCTAGTTTGGGCCCAGCTACCCAAATACACTTC

clone_size: .
v_call: TRBV5-1
j_call: TRBJ2-3
d_call: .
cdr3_aa: CASSVDRSTDTQYF
cdr3_nt: TGCGCCAGCAGCGTGGACAGAAGCACAGATACGCAGTATTTT

clone_size: .
v_call: TRBV12-5
j_call: TRBJ2-2
d_call: TRBD2
cdr3_aa: CASGLDRTSGRSGGELFF
cdr3_nt: TGTGCTAGTGGTTTGGATCGGACTAGCGGGAGGAGCGGCGGGGAGCTGTTTTTT

clone_size: once
v_call: TRBV24-1
j_call: TRBJ2-1
d_call: TRBD2
cdr3_aa: CATSPGTSGGAPYNEQFF
cdr3_nt: TGTGCCACCAGTCCCGGGACTAGCGGGGGGGCACCCTACAATGAGCAGTTCTTC

clone_size: .
v_call: TRBV4-3
j_call: TRBJ1-2
d_call: .
cdr3_aa: CASSQEYRGLNIYGYTF
cdr3_nt: TGCGCCAGCAGCCAAGAATATAGAGGGCTCAATATCTATGGCTACACCTTC

clone_size: .
v_call: TRBV3-1/TRBV3-2
j_call: TRBJ1-6
d_call: .
cdr3_aa: CASSRGGNSPLHF
cdr3_nt: TGTGCCAGCAGCCGGGGGGGAAATTCACCCCTCCACTTT

clone_size: .
v_call: TRBV7-2
j_call: TRBJ1-1
d_call: .
cdr3_aa: CASSFGEDTEAFF
cdr3_nt: TGTGCCAGCAGCTTCGGGGAGGACACTGAAGCTTTCTTT

clone_size: .
v_call: TRBV5-6
j_call: TRBJ2-1
d_call: .
cdr3_aa: CASSSDAETYNEQFF
cdr3_nt: TGTGCCAGCAGCTCCGACGCAGAGACATACAATGAGCAGTTCTTC

clone_size: .
v_call: TRBV30
j_call: TRBJ2-7
d_call: TRBD1
cdr3_aa: CAWSPRTGGYEQYF
cdr3_nt: TGTGCCTGGAGCCCCCGGACAGGGGGCTACGAGCAGTACTTC

clone_size: .
v_call: TRBV28
j_call: TRBJ2-1
d_call: TRBD2
cdr3_aa: CASHTWASGYNEQFF
cdr3_nt: TGTGCCAGCCACACCTGGGCTAGCGGGTACAATGAGCAGTTCTTC

clone_size: .
v_call: TRBV7-3
j_call: TRBJ2-1
d_call: TRBD1
cdr3_aa: CASSPSTGRGEQFF
cdr3_nt: TGTGCCAGCAGCCCCTCGACAGGGCGAGGTGAGCAGTTCTTC

clone_size: few
v_call: TRBV6-5
j_call: TRBJ1-2
d_call: .
cdr3_aa: CASRTGNRGYTF
cdr3_nt: TGTGCCAGCAGGACAGGAAATAGGGGCTACACCTTC

clone_size: .
v_call: TRBV5-6
j_call: TRBJ2-7
d_call: TRBD2
cdr3_aa: CASSGTSGSIEQYF
cdr3_nt: TGTGCCAGCTCGGGGACTAGCGGGAGTATCGAGCAGTACTTC

clone_size: once
v_call: TRBV3-1/TRBV3-2
j_call: TRBJ2-7
d_call: TRBD1
cdr3_aa: CASSQEDRDHEQYF
cdr3_nt: TGTGCCAGCAGCCAAGAGGACAGGGATCACGAGCAGTACTTC

clone_size: once
v_call: TRBV6-5
j_call: TRBJ1-1
d_call: .
cdr3_aa: CASSYLQGEDTEAFF
cdr3_nt: TGTGCCAGCAGTTACCTTCAAGGGGAGGACACTGAAGCTTTCTTT

clone_size: .
v_call: TRBV29-1
j_call: TRBJ2-1
d_call: .
cdr3_aa: CSVGQVNEQFF
cdr3_nt: TGCAGCGTTGGGCAGGTCAATGAGCAGTTCTTC

clone_size: few
v_call: TRBV24-1
j_call: TRBJ1-2
d_call: .
cdr3_aa: CATSDFAGYGYTF
cdr3_nt: TGTGCCACCAGTGATTTTGCCGGCTATGGCTACACCTTC

clone_size: .
v_call: TRBV7-8
j_call: TRBJ2-7
d_call: .
cdr3_aa: CASSWRLGTLALDEQYF
cdr3_nt: TGTGCCAGCAGCTGGAGGTTAGGGACTCTAGCTCTCGACGAGCAGTACTTC

clone_size: few
v_call: TRBV12-3/TRBV12-4
j_call: TRBJ1-5
d_call: .
cdr3_aa: CASTNAGPQHF
cdr3_nt: TGTGCCAGCACCAATGCCGGGCCCCAGCATTTT

clone_size: .
v_call: TRBV20-1
j_call: TRBJ1-1
d_call: .
cdr3_aa: CSAGPGEAFF
cdr3_nt: TGCAGTGCTGGACCGGGGGAAGCTTTCTTT

clone_size: .
v_call: TRBV11-2
j_call: TRBJ1-3
d_call: .
cdr3_aa: CASSLVTGSSGNTIYF
cdr3_nt: TGTGCCAGCAGCTTAGTAACAGGGAGCTCTGGAAACACCATATATTTT